This T cell receptor beta chain was identified during a study of beta chain features in type 1 diabetes. Broader study findings: A PCR bias possibly favoring shorter templates would apply equally to patients and controls.

A remark on this clone: What it recognizes is unknown.

CDR1 and CDR2 from the germline V gene are SGHRS and YFSETQ. Losses at the gene ends were 4 bases for V and 5 bases for J; bases not matched to a gene: 8. The CDR3 covers 14 residues. Using CD45RO/CCR7/CD25/CD127/CD95/CD27, CD4+ naive, central memory, regulatory and stem cell-like memory cells were sorted. The isolated RNA, all of it, was reverse transcribed, so expressed TCRB transcripts were what got sequenced. Clones were read by immunoSEQ multiplex PCR, and TCRdb kept only the in-frame ones, dropping some. The sample shows some 500,000 clones, approximately 10% of them seen only once. The sequenced sample was naive CD4+ T cells from blood. The chain joins TRBV5-1 to TRBJ2-5; 7 nucleotides match TRBD1. The source is a young woman in good health. The CDR3 protein is CASSDDRALETQYF. CDR3 nucleotides: TGCGCCAGCAGCGACGACAGGGCTCTCGAGACCCAGTACTTC.